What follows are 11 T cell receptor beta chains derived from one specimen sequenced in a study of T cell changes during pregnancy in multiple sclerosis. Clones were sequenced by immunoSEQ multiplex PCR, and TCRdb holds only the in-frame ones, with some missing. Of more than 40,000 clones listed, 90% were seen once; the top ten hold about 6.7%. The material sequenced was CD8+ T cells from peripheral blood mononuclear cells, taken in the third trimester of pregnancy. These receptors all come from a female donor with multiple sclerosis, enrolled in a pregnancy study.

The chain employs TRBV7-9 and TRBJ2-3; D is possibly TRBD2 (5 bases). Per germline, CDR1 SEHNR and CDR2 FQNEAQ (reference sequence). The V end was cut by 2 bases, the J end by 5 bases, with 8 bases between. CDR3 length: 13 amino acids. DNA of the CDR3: TGTGCCAGCAGCTTAATACTAGGAGATACGCAGTATTTT. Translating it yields CASSLILGDTQYF.

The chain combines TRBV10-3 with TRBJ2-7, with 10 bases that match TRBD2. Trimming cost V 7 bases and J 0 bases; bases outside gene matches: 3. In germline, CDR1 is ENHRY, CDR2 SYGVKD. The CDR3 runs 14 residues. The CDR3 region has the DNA TGTGCCATCACTAGCGGGGGTACCTCCTACGAGCAGTACTTC. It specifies CAITSGGTSYEQYF.

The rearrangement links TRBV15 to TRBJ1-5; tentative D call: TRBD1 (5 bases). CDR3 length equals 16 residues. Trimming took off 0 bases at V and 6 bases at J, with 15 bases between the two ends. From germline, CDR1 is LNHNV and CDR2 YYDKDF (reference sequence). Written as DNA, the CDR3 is TGTGCCACCAGCAGAGATCGGGGGTTCGCGGTTCAGCCCCAGCATTTT. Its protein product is CATSRDRGFAVQPQHF. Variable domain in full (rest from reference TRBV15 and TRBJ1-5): DAMVIQNPRYQVTQFGKPVTLSCSQTLNHNVMYWYQQKSSQAPKLLFHYYDKDFNNEADTPDNFQSRRPNTSFCFLDIRSPGLGDTAMYLCATSRDRGFAVQPQHFGDGTRLSIL.

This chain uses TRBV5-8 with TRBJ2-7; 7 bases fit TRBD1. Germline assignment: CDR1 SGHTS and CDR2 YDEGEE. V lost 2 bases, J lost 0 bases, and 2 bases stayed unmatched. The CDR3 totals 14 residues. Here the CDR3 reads CASSFGTVSYEQYF. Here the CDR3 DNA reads TGTGCCAGCAGCTTCGGGACAGTCTCCTACGAGCAGTACTTC.

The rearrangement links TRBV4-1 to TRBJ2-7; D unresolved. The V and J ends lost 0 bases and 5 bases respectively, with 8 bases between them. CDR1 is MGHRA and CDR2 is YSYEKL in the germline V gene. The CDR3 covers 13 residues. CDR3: CASSQDDGDEQYF. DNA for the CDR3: TGCGCCAGCAGCCAAGACGATGGAGACGAGCAGTACTTC.

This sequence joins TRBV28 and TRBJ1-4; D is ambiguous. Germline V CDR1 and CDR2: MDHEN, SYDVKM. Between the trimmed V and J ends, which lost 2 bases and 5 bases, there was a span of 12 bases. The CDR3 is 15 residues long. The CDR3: CASSLTVSRNEKLFF. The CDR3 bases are TGTGCCAGCAGTTTAACGGTCTCCCGGAATGAAAAACTGTTTTTT. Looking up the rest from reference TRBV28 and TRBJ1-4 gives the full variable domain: DVKVTQSSRYLVKRTGEKVFLECVQDMDHENMFWYRQDPGLGLRLIYFSYDVKMKEKGDIPEGYSVSREKKERFSLILESASTNQTSMYLCASSLTVSRNEKLFFGSGTQLSVL.

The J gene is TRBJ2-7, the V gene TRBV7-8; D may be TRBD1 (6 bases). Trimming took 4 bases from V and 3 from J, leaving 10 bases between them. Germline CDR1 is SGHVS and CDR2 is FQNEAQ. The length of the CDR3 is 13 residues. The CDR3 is CASSSTTGYEQYF. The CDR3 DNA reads TGTGCCAGCAGCTCCACGACAGGCTACGAGCAGTACTTC.

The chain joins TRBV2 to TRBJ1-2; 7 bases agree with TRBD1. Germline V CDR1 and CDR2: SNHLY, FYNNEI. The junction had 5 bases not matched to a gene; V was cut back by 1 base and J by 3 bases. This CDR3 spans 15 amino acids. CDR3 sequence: CASSEGTGADYGYTF. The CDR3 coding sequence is TGTGCCAGCAGTGAAGGTACAGGGGCTGACTATGGCTACACCTTC. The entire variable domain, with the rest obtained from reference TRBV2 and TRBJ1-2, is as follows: EPEVTQTPSHQVTQMGQEVILRCVPISNHLYFYWYRQILGQKVEFLVSFYNNEISEKSEIFDDQFSVERPDGSNFTLKIRSTKLEDSAMYFCASSEGTGADYGYTFGSGTRLTVV.

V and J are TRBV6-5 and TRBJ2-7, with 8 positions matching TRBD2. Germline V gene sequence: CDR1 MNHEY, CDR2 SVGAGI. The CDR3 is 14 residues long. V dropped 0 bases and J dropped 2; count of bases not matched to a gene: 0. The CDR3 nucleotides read TGTGCCAGCAGTTACTCTAGCGGGGCCTACGAGCAGTACTTC. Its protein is CASSYSSGAYEQYF.

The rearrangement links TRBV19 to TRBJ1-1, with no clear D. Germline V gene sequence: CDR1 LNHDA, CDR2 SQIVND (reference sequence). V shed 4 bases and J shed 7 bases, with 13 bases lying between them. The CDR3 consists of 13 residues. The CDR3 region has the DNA TGTGCCAGTAGTAACGAGGGAGCACTTGAAGCTTTCTTT. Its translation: CASSNEGALEAFF.

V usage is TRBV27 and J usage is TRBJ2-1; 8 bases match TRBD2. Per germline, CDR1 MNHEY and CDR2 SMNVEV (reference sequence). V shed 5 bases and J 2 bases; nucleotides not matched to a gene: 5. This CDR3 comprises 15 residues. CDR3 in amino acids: CASSLSGGAYNEQFF. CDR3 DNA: TGTGCCAGCAGTCTAAGCGGGGGAGCCTACAATGAGCAGTTCTTC.